What follows are 28 T cell receptor beta chains derived from one specimen sequenced in a study of shared clonotypes between healthy human individuals. Method: immunoSEQ multiplex PCR; TCRdb's copy keeps in-frame clones and lacks some. The data contain roughly 2.6 million clones, more than 80% of them singletons. The sample consisted of naive CD4+ T cells sorted from blood. The subset: CD45RA+ positively selected. Receptor source: a man between 18 and 35 years old in good health.

The V and J genes are TRBV18 and TRBJ2-1, with no clear D. The CDR3 runs to 14 residues. The V and J ends lost 1 base and 8 bases respectively, with 12 bases between them. Germline lookup yields CDR1 KGHSH and CDR2 LQKENI. This CDR3 reads CASSPLLSRYEQFF. The CDR3 DNA reads as TGTGCCAGCTCACCACTTCTAAGTCGATATGAGCAGTTCTTC.

The V gene is TRBV5-1, the J gene TRBJ2-5; 12 bases agree with TRBD2. The CDR3 loop spans 15 amino acids. The V gene end was trimmed by 5 bases and the J gene end by 4 bases; junction bases not matched to a gene: 6. In germline, CDR1 is SGHRS, CDR2 YFSETQ. CDR3 sequence (DNA): TGCGCCAGCAGTATAACTAGCGGGGGGCGAGAGACCCAGTACTTC. This codes for CASSITSGGRETQYF.

V and J are TRBV18 and TRBJ2-3, with 15 bases matching TRBD2. From germline, CDR1 is KGHSH and CDR2 LQKENI. This CDR3 contains 18 residues. V dropped 3 bases and J dropped 3; count of bases not matched to a gene: 7. In DNA, the CDR3 is TGTGCCAGCTCACCTCCGGGACTAGCGGGGGGTCGTACAGATACGCAGTATTTT. Amino acids: CASSPPGLAGGRTDTQYF.

Notes on this clone: This CDR3 is also generated by other DNA sequences in the sample. The gene calls are TRBV5-4 and TRBJ1-1; 10 positions match TRBD1. CDR1 and CDR2 from the germline V gene are SGHNT and YYREEE (reference sequence). The CDR3 extends over 15 amino acids. Losses at the gene ends were 5 bases for V and 4 bases for J; bases not matched to a gene: 8. For the CDR3, the DNA is TGTGCCAGCAGTTCAGGACAGGGGGGTCCCACTGAAGCTTTCTTT. It is translated as CASSSGQGGPTEAFF.

This chain joins TRBV7-2 and TRBJ2-7; 9 positions agree with TRBD2. Germline V gene sequence: CDR1 SGHTA, CDR2 FQGNSA. This CDR3 has 17 amino acids. The J segment lost 2 bases and the V segment lost 5 bases, leaving 13 bases of the junction unmatched. CDR3 in amino acids: CASSPGLGREGTYEQYF. As DNA, the CDR3 is TGTGCCAGCAGCCCGGGGCTAGGGCGGGAGGGCACCTACGAGCAGTACTTC.

CDR3 amino acids: CASSLALDGNEQFF. Written as DNA, the CDR3 is TGCGCCAGCAGCTTGGCCTTAGACGGCAATGAGCAGTTCTTC. This sequence joins TRBV5-1 and TRBJ2-1; D unresolved. CDR3 length: 14 amino acids. Looked up from germline, CDR1 is SGHRS and CDR2 is YFSETQ. Trimming shortened V by 0 bases and J by 6 bases, and 10 bases separated the two germline ends.

V is TRBV27 and J is TRBJ2-6; a possible D gene is TRBD1 (6 bases). The CDR3 covers 17 residues. The germline gives CDR1 MNHEY, CDR2 SMNVEV (reference sequence). V lost 7 bases, J lost 1 base, and 17 bases lay in between. CDR3 bases: TGTGCCAGCACCCCACAGGGTGGCGGGTCTGGGGCCAACGTCCTGACTTTC. Translated, it gives CASTPQGGGSGANVLTF.

The chain links TRBV29-1 to TRBJ2-1; D might be TRBD1 or TRBD2, each matching 5 bases. CDR1 is SQVTM, CDR2 ANQGSEA, per germline. This CDR3 contains 13 residues. The germline V and J ends were trimmed by 4 bases and 6 bases, with 13 bases remaining between them. The chain's CDR3 is CSVVGLRGNEQFF. CDR3 DNA: TGCAGCGTTGTGGGATTGAGGGGCAATGAGCAGTTCTTC.

The CDR3 here is CASNPDRLGQETQYF. The DNA for the CDR3 is TGCGCCAGCAATCCGGACAGGTTGGGGCAAGAGACCCAGTACTTC. The V gene is TRBV10-2, the J gene TRBJ2-5, with 7 positions matching TRBD1. Germline V lookup: CDR1 WSHSY, CDR2 SAAADI. The CDR3 sequence is 15 residues long. The V and J ends lost 7 bases and 2 bases, in that order; junction bases with no gene match: 10.

This sequence joins TRBV10-2 and TRBJ2-4, with a weak D call TRBD2 (6 bases). The ends were cut back, 1 base at V and 0 bases at J, with 19 bases in the middle. This CDR3 is 19 amino acids long. The V gene's germline CDR1 is WSHSY and CDR2 SAAADI. Here the CDR3 reads CASSEYSRDSFLAKNIQYF. The CDR3 DNA reads TGCGCCAGCAGTGAGTACTCCCGGGACTCATTCCTAGCCAAAAACATTCAGTACTTC.

The chain links TRBV4-1 to TRBJ1-5, with unresolved D. CDR1 and CDR2 from the germline V gene are MGHRA and YSYEKL. CDR3 length: 15 amino acids. V lost 0 bases, J lost 2 bases, and 8 bases lay in between. CDR3 nucleotides: TGCGCCAGCAGCCAAGACGATCGGGGCAATCAGCCCCAGCATTTT. Translating gives CASSQDDRGNQPQHF.

As concerns this clone: Other DNA sequences within the sample encode an identical CDR3. This chain joins TRBV19 and TRBJ1-5; D remains ambiguous. Germline V gene lookup returns CDR1 LNHDA and CDR2 SQIVND (reference sequence). CDR3 length equals 14 residues. The V end lost 1 base, the J end lost 1 base, and 5 bases lay between the germline ends. The CDR3 is CASSIVGSNQPQHF. CDR3 nucleotides: TGTGCCAGTAGTATAGTTGGCAGCAATCAGCCCCAGCATTTT.

The chain recombines TRBV6-6 with TRBJ2-3; D is perhaps TRBD2 (5 bases). This CDR3 has 12 amino acids. Germline loops: CDR1 MNHNY, CDR2 SVGAGI (reference sequence). V lost 8 bases, J lost 0 bases, and 6 bases lay in between. CDR3 nucleotide sequence: TGTGCCAGCTCGGGAAGCACAGATACGCAGTATTTT. It translates to CASSGSTDTQYF.

Points on this clone: Different DNA sequences within this sample yield the same CDR3. This chain joins TRBV9 and TRBJ1-4, with 8 bases lining up with TRBD1. This CDR3 spans 14 amino acids. The V gene's germline CDR1 is SGDLS and CDR2 YYNGEE. With V trimmed by 3 bases and J by 8 bases, 6 bases remained unmatched. The CDR3, as DNA: TGTGCCAGCAGCGGTGACAGGGGAGGAGAAAAACTGTTTTTT. Its protein product is CASSGDRGGEKLFF.

The chain links TRBV30 to TRBJ1-2, with a possible D match to TRBD1 (5 bases). Trimming removed 4 bases at V and 7 bases at J, with 19 bases between. The CDR3 extends over 14 amino acids. Germline CDR1 is GTSNPN and CDR2 is SVGIG (reference sequence). The CDR3 DNA reads TGTGCCTGGACTAAGGACGGGACGCTCCTTGGCTACACCTTC. Translated: CAWTKDGTLLGYTF.

DNA of the CDR3: TGTGCCAGCAGCTCGGGGACTAGCCCGGGGTCAAATGAGCAGTTCTTC. This codes for CASSSGTSPGSNEQFF. J is TRBJ2-1 and V is TRBV5-4; 9 bases line up with TRBD2. The V gene's germline CDR1 is SGHNT and CDR2 YYREEE (reference sequence). The CDR3 consists of 16 residues. After removal of 3 bases from V and 7 bases from J, the junction contained 11 bases not matched to a gene.

The chain employs TRBV19 and TRBJ2-1; the D is unclear. The CDR3 consists of 16 residues. Germline V gives CDR1 LNHDA, CDR2 SQIVND (reference sequence). With 4 bases removed from V and 0 bases from J, the gap between germline ends came to 13 bases. CDR3 sequence: CASSTNEVSSYNEQFF. CDR3 bases: TGTGCCAGTAGTACGAACGAGGTAAGCTCCTACAATGAGCAGTTCTTC.

This chain links TRBV11-2 with TRBJ1-5; the D gene is possibly TRBD1 (6 bases). The CDR3 totals 15 residues. Trimming removed 5 bases at V and 7 bases at J, with 18 bases between. Germline-derived CDR1 and CDR2 are SGHAT and FQNNGV. This CDR3 is CASSLGGTSEQPQHF. CDR3 in DNA: TGTGCCAGCAGCCTCGGTGGGACATCGGAACAGCCCCAGCATTTT.

V and J are TRBV6-1 and TRBJ2-7, with 8 positions matching TRBD1. The V and J ends lost 7 bases and 5 bases, in that order; junction bases with no gene match: 7. Looked up from germline, CDR1 is MNHNS and CDR2 is SASEGT. CDR3 length: 13 residues. CDR3 region: CASTAGGVNEQYF. CDR3 nucleotides: TGTGCCAGCACGGCAGGGGGCGTGAACGAGCAGTACTTC.

The rearrangement links TRBV14 to TRBJ2-3, with 9 nucleotides matching TRBD2. Germline CDR1 SGHDN, CDR2 FVKESK. V lost 2 bases to trimming and J lost 4 bases; unmatched junction nucleotides: 13. The CDR3 contains 18 residues. The CDR3 region is CASSQQIPGLAAADTQYF. The CDR3 DNA reads as TGTGCCAGCAGCCAACAGATTCCGGGACTAGCTGCCGCAGATACGCAGTATTTT.

This chain links TRBV9 with TRBJ2-2; 7 bases agree with TRBD1. Trimming cost V 3 bases and J 4 bases; bases outside gene matches: 3. The CDR3 length is 14 residues. The germline V gene has CDR1 SGDLS and CDR2 YYNGEE. CDR3 sequence (DNA): TGTGCCAGCAGCGCGACAGGGTCCACCGGGGAGCTGTTTTTT. This translates into CASSATGSTGELFF.

V is TRBV9 and J is TRBJ2-2; TRBD1 matches 10 bases. This CDR3 has 17 residues. The V and J ends lost 1 base and 4 bases, in that order; junction bases with no gene match: 7. The germline gives CDR1 SGDLS, CDR2 YYNGEE. The CDR3 DNA follows: TGTGCCAGCAGCGTAAGACAGGGGGCGCCCGGCACCGGGGAGCTGTTTTTT. It codes for CASSVRQGAPGTGELFF.

This rearrangement joins TRBV28 to TRBJ1-3; D is possibly TRBD1 (5 bases). There are 15 residues in the CDR3. The V gene's germline CDR1 is MDHEN and CDR2 SYDVKM. Trimming took 4 bases from V and 4 from J, leaving 14 bases between them. CDR3 amino acids: CASSSGGSSGNTIYF. Written as DNA, the CDR3 is TGTGCCAGCAGTTCCGGGGGTTCTTCGGGAAACACCATATATTTT.

The rearrangement uses TRBV5-1 and TRBJ2-7; the D call may be TRBD1 or TRBD2 (5 bases each). The ends were cut back, 2 bases at V and 6 bases at J, with 15 bases in the middle. The CDR3 is 14 amino acids. Germline lookup yields CDR1 SGHRS and CDR2 YFSETQ. The CDR3: CASSFPGPAGEQYF. The CDR3 DNA is TGCGCCAGCAGCTTTCCAGGGCCCGCGGGCGAGCAGTACTTC.

The chain carries TRBV5-4 and TRBJ2-5; 9 bases are shared with TRBD2. Germline loops: CDR1 SGHNT, CDR2 YYREEE (reference sequence). The length of the CDR3 is 16 residues. The trim removed 4 bases at V and 4 bases at J, leaving 11 bases unmatched. The CDR3 loop is CASSDGLATVRETQYF. The CDR3 DNA reads TGTGCCAGCAGCGATGGACTAGCGACCGTGAGAGAGACCCAGTACTTC.

This clone was seen just once. The chain uses TRBV6-1 and TRBJ2-7; 7 positions agree with TRBD1. The CDR3 contains 13 residues. Germline V gene sequence: CDR1 MNHNS, CDR2 SASEGT. V dropped 6 bases and J dropped 6; count of bases not matched to a gene: 8. The CDR3 sequence is CASSKQGYGEQYF. CDR3 sequence (DNA): TGTGCCAGCAGCAAACAGGGGTACGGCGAGCAGTACTTC.

Remarks on this clone: Other nucleotide sequences from this sample produce the same CDR3. This chain connects TRBV18 to TRBJ1-5; tentative D call: TRBD1 (5 bases). Trimming stripped 3 bases from V and 4 bases from J, with 13 bases between. The CDR3 runs to 15 residues. CDR1 and CDR2 from the germline V gene are KGHSH and LQKENI. CDR3 protein: CASSPNQGSNQPQHF. In DNA form, the CDR3 reads TGTGCCAGCTCACCGAACCAGGGAAGTAATCAGCCCCAGCATTTT. Supplemented by reference TRBV18 and TRBJ1-5, the full variable domain reads NAGVMQNPRHLVRRRGQEARLRCSPMKGHSHVYWYRQLPEEGLKFMVYLQKENIIDESGMPKERFSAEFPKEGPSILRIQQVVRGDSAAYFCASSPNQGSNQPQHFGDGTRLSIL.

The gene calls are TRBV7-2 and TRBJ1-1; D is unclear. Per germline, CDR1 SGHTA and CDR2 FQGNSA. The CDR3 has 13 residues. The ends were cut back, 2 bases at V and 1 base at J, with 5 bases in the middle. CDR3 protein: CASSLWENTEAFF. CDR3 nucleotides: TGTGCCAGCAGCTTATGGGAGAACACTGAAGCTTTCTTT.